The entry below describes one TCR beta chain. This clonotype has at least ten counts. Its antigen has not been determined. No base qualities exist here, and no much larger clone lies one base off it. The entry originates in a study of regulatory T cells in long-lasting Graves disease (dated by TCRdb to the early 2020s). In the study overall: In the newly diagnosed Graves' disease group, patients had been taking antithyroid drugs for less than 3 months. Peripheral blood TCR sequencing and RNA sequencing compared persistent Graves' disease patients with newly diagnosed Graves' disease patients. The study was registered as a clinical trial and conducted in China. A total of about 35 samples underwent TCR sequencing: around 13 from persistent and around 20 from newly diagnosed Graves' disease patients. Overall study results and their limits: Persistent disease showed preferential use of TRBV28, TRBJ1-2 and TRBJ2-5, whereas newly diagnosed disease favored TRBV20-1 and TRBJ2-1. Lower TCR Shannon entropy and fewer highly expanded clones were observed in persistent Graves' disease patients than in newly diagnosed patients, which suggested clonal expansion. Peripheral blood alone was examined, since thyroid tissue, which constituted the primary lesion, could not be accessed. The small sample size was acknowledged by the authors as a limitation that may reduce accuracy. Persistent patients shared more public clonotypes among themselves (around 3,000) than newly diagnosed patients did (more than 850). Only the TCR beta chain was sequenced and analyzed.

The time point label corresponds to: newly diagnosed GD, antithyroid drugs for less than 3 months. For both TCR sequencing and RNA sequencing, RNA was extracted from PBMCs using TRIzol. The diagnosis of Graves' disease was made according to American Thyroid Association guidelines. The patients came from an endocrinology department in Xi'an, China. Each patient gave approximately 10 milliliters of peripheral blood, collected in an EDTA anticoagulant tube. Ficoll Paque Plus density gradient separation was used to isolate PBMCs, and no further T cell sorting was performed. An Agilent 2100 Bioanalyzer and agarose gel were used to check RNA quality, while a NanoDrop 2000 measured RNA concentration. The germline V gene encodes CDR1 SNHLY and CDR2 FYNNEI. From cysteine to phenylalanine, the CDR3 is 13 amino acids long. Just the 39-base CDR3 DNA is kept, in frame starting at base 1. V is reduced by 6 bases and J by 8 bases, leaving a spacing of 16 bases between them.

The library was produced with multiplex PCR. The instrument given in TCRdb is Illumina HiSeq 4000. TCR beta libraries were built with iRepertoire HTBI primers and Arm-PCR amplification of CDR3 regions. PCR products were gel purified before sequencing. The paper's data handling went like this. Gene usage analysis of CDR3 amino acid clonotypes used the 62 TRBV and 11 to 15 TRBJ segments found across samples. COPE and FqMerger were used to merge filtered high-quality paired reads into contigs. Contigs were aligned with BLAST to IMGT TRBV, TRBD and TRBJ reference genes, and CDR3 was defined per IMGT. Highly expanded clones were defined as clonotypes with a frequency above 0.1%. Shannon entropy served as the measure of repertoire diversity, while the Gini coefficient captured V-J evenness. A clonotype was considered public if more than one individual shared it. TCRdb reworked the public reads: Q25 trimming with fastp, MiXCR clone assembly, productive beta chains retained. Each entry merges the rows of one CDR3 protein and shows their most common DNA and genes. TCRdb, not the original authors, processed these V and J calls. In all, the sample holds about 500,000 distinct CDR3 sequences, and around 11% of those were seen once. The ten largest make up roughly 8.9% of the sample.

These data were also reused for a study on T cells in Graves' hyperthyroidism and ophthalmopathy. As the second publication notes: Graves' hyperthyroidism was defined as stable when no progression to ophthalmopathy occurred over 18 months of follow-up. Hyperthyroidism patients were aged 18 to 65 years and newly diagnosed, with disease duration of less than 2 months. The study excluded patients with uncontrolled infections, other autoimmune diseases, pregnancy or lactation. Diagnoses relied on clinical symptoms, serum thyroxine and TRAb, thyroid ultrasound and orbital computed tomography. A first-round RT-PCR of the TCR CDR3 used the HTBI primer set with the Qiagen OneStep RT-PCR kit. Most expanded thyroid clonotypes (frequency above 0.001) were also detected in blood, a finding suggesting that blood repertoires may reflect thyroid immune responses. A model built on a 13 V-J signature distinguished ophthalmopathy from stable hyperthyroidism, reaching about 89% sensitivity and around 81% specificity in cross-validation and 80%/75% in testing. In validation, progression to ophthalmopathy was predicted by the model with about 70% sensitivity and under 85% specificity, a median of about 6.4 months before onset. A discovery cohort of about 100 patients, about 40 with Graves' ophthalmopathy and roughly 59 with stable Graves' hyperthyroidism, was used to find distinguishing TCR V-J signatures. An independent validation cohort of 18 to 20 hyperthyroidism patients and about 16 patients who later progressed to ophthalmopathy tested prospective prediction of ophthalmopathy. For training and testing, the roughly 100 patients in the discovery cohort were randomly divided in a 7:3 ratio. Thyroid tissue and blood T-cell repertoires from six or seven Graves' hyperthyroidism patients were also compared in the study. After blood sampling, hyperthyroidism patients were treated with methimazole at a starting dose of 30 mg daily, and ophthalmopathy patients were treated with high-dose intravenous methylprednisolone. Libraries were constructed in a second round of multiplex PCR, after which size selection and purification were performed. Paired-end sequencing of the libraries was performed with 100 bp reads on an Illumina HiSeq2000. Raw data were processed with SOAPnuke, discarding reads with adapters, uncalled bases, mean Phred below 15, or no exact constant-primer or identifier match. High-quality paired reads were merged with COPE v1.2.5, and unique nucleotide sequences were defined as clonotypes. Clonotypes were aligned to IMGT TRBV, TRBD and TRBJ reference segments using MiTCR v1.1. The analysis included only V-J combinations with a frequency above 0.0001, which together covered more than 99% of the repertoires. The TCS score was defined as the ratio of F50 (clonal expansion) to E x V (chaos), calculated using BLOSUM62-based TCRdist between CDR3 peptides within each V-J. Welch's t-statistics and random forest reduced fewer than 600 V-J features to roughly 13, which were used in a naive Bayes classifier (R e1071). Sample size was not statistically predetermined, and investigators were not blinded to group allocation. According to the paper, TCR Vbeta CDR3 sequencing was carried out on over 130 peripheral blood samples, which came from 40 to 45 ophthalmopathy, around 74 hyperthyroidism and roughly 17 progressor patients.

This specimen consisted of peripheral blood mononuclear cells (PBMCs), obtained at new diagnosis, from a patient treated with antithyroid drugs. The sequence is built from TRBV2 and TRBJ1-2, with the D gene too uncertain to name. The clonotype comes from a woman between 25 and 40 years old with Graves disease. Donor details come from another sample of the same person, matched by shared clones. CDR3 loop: CASRQRQEQGYTF. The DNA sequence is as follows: TGTGCCAGCAGGCAGAGGCAGGAGCAAGGCTACACCTTC.